A single sample gave rise to the 8 T cell receptor beta chains below, sequenced in a study of post-analysis software for immune sequencing data. Included in the TCR beta cDNA libraries were unique molecular identifiers. One entry per CDR3 protein results from TCRdb running MiXCR on the PCR reads. The table has 600,000 to 750,000 distinct CDR3 sequences, approximately 60% seen once; the top ten hold 10% to 12%. Broader study findings: Four or five TRBV segments were more frequent in patients than controls; TRBV5-6, TRBV5-1 and TRBV20-1 belonged to this group.

No antigens are known for them. Sequencing was performed on blood. The source of these receptors is a girl aged 2-10 years with multiple sclerosis.

This rearrangement joins TRBV12-3 or TRBV12-4 to TRBJ2-7; the match to TRBD2 covers 7 bases. V shed 3 bases, J shed 6 bases, and the junction held 5 bases outside the gene matches. The CDR3 is 13 amino acids. DNA for the CDR3: TGTGCCAGCAGTTTCGGCAGGGAGGGCGAGCAGTACTTC. Its translation is CASSFGREGEQYF.

The V and J genes are TRBV7-8 and TRBJ1-5; maybe TRBD1 (5 bases). CDR3 length equals 17 residues. Trimming removed 0 bases at V and 4 bases at J, with 16 bases between. The V gene's germline CDR1 is SGHVS and CDR2 FQNEAQ. CDR3 DNA sequence: TGTGCCAGCAGCTTAGCGTGGGGGGACGGTGGTAATCAGCCCCAGCATTTT. Encoded protein: CASSLAWGDGGNQPQHF.

Only a few counts were recorded for this clonotype. This chain links TRBV29-1 with TRBJ2-1; D gene unclear. The V gene lost 3 bases and the J gene lost 6 bases, with 15 bases spanning the gap. Germline CDR1 and CDR2: SQVTM and ANQGSEA. The CDR3 contains 14 residues. The CDR3 nucleotides are TGCAGCGTTGAGGATTGGGTGCTATCCAATGAGCAGTTCTTC. This sequence encodes CSVEDWVLSNEQFF.

The gene calls are TRBV11-2 and TRBJ2-3; D uncertain. The CDR3 totals 15 residues. Germline-derived CDR1 and CDR2 are SGHAT and FQNNGV. Trimming stripped 5 bases from V and 2 bases from J, with 14 bases between. CDR3 residues: CASSPVEGITDTQYF. As DNA, the CDR3 is TGTGCCAGCAGCCCTGTCGAAGGGATCACAGATACGCAGTATTTT.

The chain combines TRBV4-3 with TRBJ1-1; D ambiguous. In germline, CDR1 is LGHNA, CDR2 YSLEER. The CDR3 runs to 15 residues. Trimming took off 1 base at V and 0 bases at J, with 9 bases between the two ends. CDR3 residues: CASSQGSGMNTEAFF. Written as DNA, the CDR3 is TGCGCCAGCAGCCAAGGGTCGGGGATGAACACTGAAGCTTTCTTT.

This chain uses TRBV29-1 with TRBJ2-3; 8 bases are shared with TRBD1. This CDR3 contains 14 residues. With V trimmed by 6 bases and J by 4 bases, 9 bases remained unmatched. CDR1 is SQVTM and CDR2 is ANQGSEA in the germline V gene. Here the CDR3 reads CSVRGLIGADTQYF. CDR3 coding DNA: TGCAGCGTCAGGGGGCTAATCGGTGCAGATACGCAGTATTTT.

The chain is built from TRBV7-9 and TRBJ2-1; TRBD1 aligns across 7 bases. Germline loops: CDR1 SEHNR, CDR2 FQNEAQ (reference sequence). CDR3 length: 14 amino acids. J lost 7 bases, V lost 5 bases, and 8 bases had no gene match. The CDR3: CASSPWTGLNEQFF. In DNA form, the CDR3 reads TGTGCCAGCAGCCCCTGGACAGGTCTGAATGAGCAGTTCTTC.

The chain employs TRBV20-1 and TRBJ2-3; possibly TRBD2 for D (6 bases). The CDR3 extends over 14 amino acids. Trimming pared 6 bases from V and 1 base from J, leaving 14 bases between. Germline V lookup: CDR1 DFQATT, CDR2 SNEGSKA (reference sequence). CDR3 loop: CSAPPQRGTDTQYF. In DNA form, the CDR3 reads TGCAGTGCCCCCCCCCAGCGGGGCACAGATACGCAGTATTTT.